Below, 20 T cell receptor beta chains from the same sample are listed, as sequenced in a study of PD-L1 blockade in urothelial cancer. As for time point: peripheral blood 6 weeks after treatment start. Clones were read by immunoSEQ multiplex PCR, and TCRdb kept only the in-frame ones, dropping some. Here the sample spans about 38,000 clones, approximately 86% being singletons. This specimen was PBMCs, taken around atezolizumab (anti-PD-L1) treatment. The receptors were sampled from a man aged 55 to 69 with urothelial cancer.

This chain uses TRBV4-1 with TRBJ2-5, with a tentative D call TRBD1 (6 bases). Deletions cut 0 bases from V and 6 bases from J, with 14 bases between. The CDR3 covers 15 residues. The germline gives CDR1 MGHRA, CDR2 YSYEKL. CDR3 nucleotide sequence: TGCGCCAGCAGCCAAGACACAGGGCTGGGGAAGACCCAGTACTTC. It specifies CASSQDTGLGKTQYF.

V gene TRBV7-9 combines with J gene TRBJ2-1; no clear D. The CDR3 extends over 14 amino acids. V dropped 3 bases and J dropped 6 bases, with 12 bases sitting between them. CDR1 and CDR2 (germline): SEHNR, FQNEAQ (reference sequence). The CDR3 DNA follows: TGTGCCAGCAGCTTTGCTCAAACTGTCAATGAGCAGTTCTTC. Amino acids: CASSFAQTVNEQFF.

J is TRBJ1-6 and V is TRBV5-1; TRBD1 matches at 7 bases. The CDR3 totals 15 residues. Germline V gives CDR1 SGHRS, CDR2 YFSETQ. The trim removed 4 bases at V and 7 bases at J, leaving 8 bases unmatched. The CDR3 sequence is CASSDRQGSNSPLHF. CDR3 bases: TGCGCCAGCAGCGACAGACAGGGATCAAATTCACCCCTCCACTTT.

The rearrangement uses TRBV6-5 and TRBJ1-2; D call uncertain. Per germline, CDR1 MNHEY and CDR2 SVGAGI. The CDR3 has 15 amino acids. Trimming took off 5 bases at V and 0 bases at J, with 13 bases between the two ends. The CDR3 spells CASSKSGGANYGYTF. The CDR3, as DNA: TGTGCCAGCAGTAAGTCCGGAGGAGCTAACTATGGCTACACCTTC.

The J gene is TRBJ2-7, the V gene TRBV18; TRBD2 aligns across 8 bases. Germline values: CDR1 KGHSH, CDR2 LQKENI. Trimming removed 6 bases from V and 2 bases from J; junction bases left unmatched: 21. This CDR3 has 19 residues. The CDR3 sequence is CASSLSATDLAGRPYEQYF. CDR3 bases: TGTGCCAGCTCCCTGTCGGCGACGGACTTAGCGGGGAGGCCCTACGAGCAGTACTTC. Variable domain in full (rest from reference TRBV18 and TRBJ2-7): NAGVMQNPRHLVRRRGQEARLRCSPMKGHSHVYWYRQLPEEGLKFMVYLQKENIIDESGMPKERFSAEFPKEGPSILRIQQVVRGDSAAYFCASSLSATDLAGRPYEQYFGPGTRLTVT.

The chain joins TRBV5-1 to TRBJ2-5; TRBD1 is a possible D gene (5 bases). CDR1 SGHRS and CDR2 YFSETQ come from the germline V gene. CDR3 length: 12 amino acids. Trimming removed 4 bases from V and 5 bases from J, with 9 bases in between. The CDR3 spells CASSPPGETQYF. DNA of the CDR3: TGCGCCAGCAGCCCCCCAGGGGAGACCCAGTACTTC.

The chain is built from TRBV6-6 and TRBJ1-4; the D gene is possibly TRBD1 (5 bases). The CDR3 consists of 13 residues. Trimming removed 8 bases at V and 7 bases at J, with 14 bases between. Germline CDR1 and CDR2: MNHNY and SVGAGI (reference sequence). CDR3 in DNA: TGTGCCAGCTGCCGGGGGAGTGGTGAAAAACTGTTTTTT. Protein product: CASCRGSGEKLFF.

V usage is TRBV6-6 and J usage is TRBJ2-7, with 9 bases fitting TRBD1. After removal of 2 bases from V and 5 bases from J, the junction contained 7 bases not matched to a gene. This CDR3 is built from 15 residues. CDR1 is MNHNY, CDR2 SVGAGI, per germline (reference sequence). The CDR3 loop is CASSYGGTGSHEQYF. CDR3 DNA: TGTGCCAGCAGTTACGGAGGGACAGGGAGTCACGAGCAGTACTTC.

Relative to its sample, this clone is medium-sized (0.01 to 0.1%). The V call is TRBV5-5, the J call TRBJ1-1; D gene uncertain. Germline V gene lookup returns CDR1 SGHKS and CDR2 YYEKEE (reference sequence). CDR3 length: 15 amino acids. Trimming took off 4 bases at V and 5 bases at J, with 18 bases between the two ends. The chain's CDR3 is CASSPTPKTLTEAFF. The CDR3 region has the DNA TGTGCCAGCAGCCCCACCCCCAAGACATTGACTGAAGCTTTCTTT.

In DNA form, the CDR3 reads TGTGCCACCAGCAGAGCGGGAGGGGGCTTTGAGCAGTTCTTC. Amino acids: CATSRAGGGFEQFF. V and J are TRBV15 and TRBJ2-1, with D perhaps matching TRBD2 (8 bases). The CDR3 extends over 14 amino acids. The V end was cut by 1 base, the J end by 9 bases, with 13 bases between. Germline V gene sequence: CDR1 LNHNV, CDR2 YYDKDF (reference sequence).

The chain carries TRBV7-9 and TRBJ1-1, with 8 bases lining up with TRBD1. This CDR3 spans 13 amino acids. Losses at the gene ends were 4 bases for V and 3 bases for J; bases not matched to a gene: 1. Germline V CDR1 and CDR2: SEHNR, FQNEAQ (reference sequence). The CDR3 loop reads CASSWGQDTEAFF. In DNA form, the CDR3 reads TGTGCCAGCAGCTGGGGACAGGACACTGAAGCTTTCTTT.

The chain links TRBV5-1 to TRBJ2-7; TRBD1 is a possible D gene (6 bases). The germline gives CDR1 SGHRS, CDR2 YFSETQ. This CDR3 contains 12 residues. V lost 5 bases and J 3 bases, leaving 9 bases between the germline ends. CDR3 loop: CASSLQGYEQYF. In DNA form, the CDR3 reads TGCGCCAGCAGTTTACAGGGCTACGAGCAGTACTTC. Full variable domain (outside the CDR3, taken from reference TRBV5-1 and TRBJ2-7): KAGVTQTPRYLIKTRGQQVTLSCSPISGHRSVSWYQQTPGQGLQFLFEYFSETQRNKGNFPGRFSGRQFSNSRSEMNVSTLELGDSALYLCASSLQGYEQYFGPGTRLTVT.

The CDR3 protein is CASSQTAGSWSTIYF. Written as DNA, the CDR3 is TGTGCCAGCAGCCAAACGGCGGGCTCGTGGAGCACCATATATTTT. V and J are TRBV14 and TRBJ1-3; D call uncertain. There are 15 residues in the CDR3. Germline loops: CDR1 SGHDN, CDR2 FVKESK. Trimming pared 2 bases from V and 9 bases from J, leaving 17 bases between.

The J gene is TRBJ1-5, the V gene TRBV4-2; TRBD1 aligns across 7 bases. Per germline, CDR1 LGHNA and CDR2 YNFKEQ. The trim removed 2 bases at V and 6 bases at J, leaving 7 bases unmatched. This CDR3 spans 15 amino acids. The CDR3: CASSQSTGFRQPQHF. The CDR3 DNA reads TGTGCCAGCAGCCAATCGACAGGGTTCCGTCAGCCCCAGCATTTT.

This chain links TRBV7-3 with TRBJ2-1, with 12 bases matching TRBD1. The length of the CDR3 is 18 residues. Trimming cost V 5 bases and J 2 bases; bases outside gene matches: 10. From germline, CDR1 is SGHTA and CDR2 FQGTGA. The CDR3, as DNA: TGTGCCAGCAGCCCCGGGACAGGGGGCCGGGGAGCCTACAATGAGCAGTTCTTC. It yields the protein CASSPGTGGRGAYNEQFF.

The V call is TRBV7-2, the J call TRBJ2-7, with a tentative D call TRBD1 (6 bases). This CDR3 comprises 15 residues. Germline CDR1 SGHTA, CDR2 FQGNSA. The germline V and J ends were trimmed by 6 bases and 0 bases, with 15 bases remaining between them. The CDR3 DNA follows: TGTGCCAGCAGGGATCGGACAGTACTCTCCTACGAGCAGTACTTC. It encodes CASRDRTVLSYEQYF.

V gene TRBV7-2 combines with J gene TRBJ2-2, with TRBD2 matching 10 bases. Per germline, CDR1 SGHTA and CDR2 FQGNSA. Trimming took 2 bases from V and 4 from J; bases not matched to a gene: 4. The CDR3 extends over 16 amino acids. CDR3 region: CASSLLASGGTGELFF. The CDR3 DNA is TGTGCCAGCAGCTTATTGGCTAGCGGGGGCACCGGGGAGCTGTTTTTT.

The chain employs TRBV18 and TRBJ2-1, with D uncertain. V was pared by 3 bases and J by 0 bases, with 9 bases between. This CDR3 is built from 15 residues. The germline CDR1 and CDR2 sequences are KGHSH and LQKENI. CDR3 protein: CASSPEPNSYNEQFF. The CDR3 nucleotides are TGTGCCAGCTCACCCGAGCCTAACTCCTACAATGAGCAGTTCTTC.

This rearrangement joins TRBV7-9 to TRBJ2-2; D call uncertain. V was shortened by 1 base and J by 2 bases, with 11 bases between the two germline ends. Germline V gives CDR1 SEHNR, CDR2 FQNEAQ (reference sequence). The CDR3 has 16 residues. CDR3 sequence reads: CASSLVVGLNTGELFF. The CDR3 DNA is TGTGCCAGCAGCTTAGTTGTTGGGCTTAACACCGGGGAGCTGTTTTTT.

The rearrangement links TRBV19 to TRBJ2-1; 8 nucleotides align to TRBD2. The V gene end was trimmed by 5 bases and the J gene end by 10 bases; junction bases not matched to a gene: 10. The CDR3 totals 14 residues. Looked up from germline, CDR1 is LNHDA and CDR2 is SQIVND (reference sequence). CDR3 in amino acids: CASSWAGGSREQFF. The CDR3 nucleotides read TGTGCCAGTAGTTGGGCGGGAGGAAGTAGAGAGCAGTTCTTC. The complete variable domain, with remaining parts taken from reference TRBV19 and TRBJ2-1, reads DGGITQSPKYLFRKEGQNVTLSCEQNLNHDAMYWYRQDPGQGLRLIYYSQIVNDFQKGDIAEGYSVSREKKESFPLTVTSAQKNPTAFYLCASSWAGGSREQFFGPGTRLTVL.